The 5 T cell receptor beta chains below were found in one sample sequenced in a study of T cells in narcolepsy. The repertoire was sequenced with immunoSEQ multiplex PCR; TCRdb's copy has only in-frame clones and lacks some. This table has 30,000 to 45,000 clones, about nine tenths appearing once. The specimen sequenced was CD45RA- memory CD4+ T cells from PBMCs. These receptors were taken from a human donor with narcolepsy.

This chain joins TRBV9 and TRBJ1-4, with TRBD1 matching 8 bases. The V gene end was trimmed by 0 bases and the J gene end by 10 bases; junction bases not matched to a gene: 8. The CDR3 loop spans 15 amino acids. Germline CDR1 SGDLS, CDR2 YYNGEE. The chain's CDR3 is CASSVEGQGVGKLFF. As DNA, the CDR3 is TGTGCCAGCAGCGTAGAAGGACAGGGAGTAGGAAAACTGTTTTTT.

This clone showed up just once. The gene calls are TRBV5-1 and TRBJ1-1; D gene ambiguous. The V gene's germline CDR1 is SGHRS and CDR2 YFSETQ. The CDR3 totals 13 residues. The ends were cut back, 3 bases at V and 5 bases at J, with 11 bases in the middle. Here the CDR3 DNA reads TGCGCCAGCAGCTCAACGCTACAGACTGAAGCTTTCTTT. This encodes CASSSTLQTEAFF.

V gene TRBV28 combines with J gene TRBJ1-4; D unclear. The V end lost 5 bases, the J end lost 3 bases, and 16 bases lay between the germline ends. The CDR3 is 16 amino acids. Looked up from germline, CDR1 is MDHEN and CDR2 is SYDVKM. The CDR3 sequence: CASSPPGTFSNEKLFF. The CDR3 bases are TGTGCCAGCAGTCCTCCGGGCACCTTTTCTAATGAAAAACTGTTTTTT.

This clone was found once. The chain employs TRBV5-4 and TRBJ1-1, with D hard to call. CDR1 SGHNT and CDR2 YYREEE come from the germline V gene (reference sequence). This CDR3 contains 16 residues. The V end was cut by 0 bases, the J end by 0 bases, with 12 bases between. The CDR3 loop reads CASSLGGPSVNTEAFF. The CDR3 nucleotides are TGTGCCAGCAGCTTGGGAGGTCCATCGGTGAACACTGAAGCTTTCTTT.

V usage is TRBV29-1 and J usage is TRBJ2-1, with 9 bases that match TRBD1. V was clipped by 4 bases and J by 6 bases; unmatched bases: 7. Germline V CDR1 and CDR2: SQVTM, ANQGSEA. The length of the CDR3 is 14 residues. The CDR3 region has the DNA TGCAGCGTTGTGAAAACAGGGGGCGGCAATGAGCAGTTCTTC. Translated, it gives CSVVKTGGGNEQFF.